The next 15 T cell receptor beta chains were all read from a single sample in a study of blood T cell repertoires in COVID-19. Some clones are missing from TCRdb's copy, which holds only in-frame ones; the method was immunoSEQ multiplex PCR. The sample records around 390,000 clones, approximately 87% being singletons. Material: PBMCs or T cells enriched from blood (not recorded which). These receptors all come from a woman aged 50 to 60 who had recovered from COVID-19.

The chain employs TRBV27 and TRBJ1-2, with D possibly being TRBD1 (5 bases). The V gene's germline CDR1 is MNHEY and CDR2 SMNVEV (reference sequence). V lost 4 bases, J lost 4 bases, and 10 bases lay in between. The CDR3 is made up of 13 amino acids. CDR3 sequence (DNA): TGTGCCAGCAGTTCTCAAAGGGGCTATGGCTACACCTTC. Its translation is CASSSQRGYGYTF.

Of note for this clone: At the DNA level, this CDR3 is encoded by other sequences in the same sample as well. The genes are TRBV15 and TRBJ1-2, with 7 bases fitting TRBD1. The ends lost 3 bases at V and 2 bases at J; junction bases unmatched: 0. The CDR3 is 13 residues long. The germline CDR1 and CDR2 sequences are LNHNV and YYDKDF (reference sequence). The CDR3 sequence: CATSRTGNYGYTF. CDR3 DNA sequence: TGTGCCACCAGCAGGACAGGGAACTATGGCTACACCTTC.

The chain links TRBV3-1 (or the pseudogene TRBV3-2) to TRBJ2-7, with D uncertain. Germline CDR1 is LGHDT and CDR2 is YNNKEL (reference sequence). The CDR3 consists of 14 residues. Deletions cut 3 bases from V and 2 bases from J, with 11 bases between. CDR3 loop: CASSQQYSPYEQYF. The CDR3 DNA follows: TGTGCCAGCAGCCAGCAGTATTCTCCCTACGAGCAGTACTTC.

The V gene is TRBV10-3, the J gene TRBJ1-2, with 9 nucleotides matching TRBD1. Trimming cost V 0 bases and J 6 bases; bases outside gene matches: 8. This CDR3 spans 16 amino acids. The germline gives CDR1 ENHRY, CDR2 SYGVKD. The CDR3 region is CAISESWGQGVNGYTF. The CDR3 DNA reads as TGTGCCATCAGTGAGTCATGGGGACAGGGCGTAAATGGCTACACCTTC.

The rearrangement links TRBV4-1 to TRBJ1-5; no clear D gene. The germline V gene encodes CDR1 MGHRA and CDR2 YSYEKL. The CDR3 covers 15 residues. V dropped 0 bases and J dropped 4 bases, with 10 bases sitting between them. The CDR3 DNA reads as TGCGCCAGCAGCCAAGATTCAGGCCCTAATCAGCCCCAGCATTTT. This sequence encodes CASSQDSGPNQPQHF.

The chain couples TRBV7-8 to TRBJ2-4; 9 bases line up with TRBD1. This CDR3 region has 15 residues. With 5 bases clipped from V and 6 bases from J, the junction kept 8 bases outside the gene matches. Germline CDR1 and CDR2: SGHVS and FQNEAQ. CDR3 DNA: TGTGCCAGCAGCCATAACCCGGGACAGGGAAACATTCAGTACTTC. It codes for CASSHNPGQGNIQYF.

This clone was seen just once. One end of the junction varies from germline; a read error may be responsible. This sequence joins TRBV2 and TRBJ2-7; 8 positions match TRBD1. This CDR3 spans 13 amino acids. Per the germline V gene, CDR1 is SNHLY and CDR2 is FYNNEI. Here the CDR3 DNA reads TGTGCCAGCATGTGGCAGGGGGCAAGTCTCGCAAGCTTC. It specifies CASMWQGASLASF.

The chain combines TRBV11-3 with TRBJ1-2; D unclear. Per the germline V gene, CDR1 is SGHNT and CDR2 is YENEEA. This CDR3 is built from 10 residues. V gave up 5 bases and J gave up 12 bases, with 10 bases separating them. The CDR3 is CASSKRWDTF. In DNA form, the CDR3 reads TGTGCCAGCAGCAAGCGATGGGACACCTTC.

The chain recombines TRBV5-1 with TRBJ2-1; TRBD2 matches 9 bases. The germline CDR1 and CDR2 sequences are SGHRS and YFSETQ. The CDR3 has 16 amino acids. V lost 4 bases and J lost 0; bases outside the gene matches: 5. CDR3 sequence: CASSQLAGDSYNEQFF. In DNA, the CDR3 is TGCGCCAGCAGCCAATTAGCGGGGGACTCCTACAATGAGCAGTTCTTC.

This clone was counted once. The DNA for the CDR3 is TGTGCCAGCAGCTACAACACCGGGACTAGAGTTGATACGCAGTATTTT. It encodes CASSYNTGTRVDTQYF. The rearrangement links TRBV11-2 to TRBJ2-3; 8 bases line up with TRBD2. Germline CDR1 and CDR2: SGHAT and FQNNGV. The CDR3 has 16 amino acids. The V segment lost 4 bases and the J segment 6 bases; nucleotides outside the gene matches: 12.

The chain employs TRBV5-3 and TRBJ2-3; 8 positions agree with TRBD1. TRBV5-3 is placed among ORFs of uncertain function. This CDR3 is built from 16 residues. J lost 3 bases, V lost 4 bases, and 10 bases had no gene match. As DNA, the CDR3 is TGTGCCAGAAGCCTAGAGTGGACAGGGCGAACAGATACGCAGTATTTT. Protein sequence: CARSLEWTGRTDTQYF.

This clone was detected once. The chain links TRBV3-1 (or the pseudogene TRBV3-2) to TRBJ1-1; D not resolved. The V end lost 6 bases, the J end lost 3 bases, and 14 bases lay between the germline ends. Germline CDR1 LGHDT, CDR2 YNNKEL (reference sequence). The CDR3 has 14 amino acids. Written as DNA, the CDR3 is TGTGCCAGCAGTTATTCGCTCCCGGACACTGAAGCTTTCTTT. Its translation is CASSYSLPDTEAFF.

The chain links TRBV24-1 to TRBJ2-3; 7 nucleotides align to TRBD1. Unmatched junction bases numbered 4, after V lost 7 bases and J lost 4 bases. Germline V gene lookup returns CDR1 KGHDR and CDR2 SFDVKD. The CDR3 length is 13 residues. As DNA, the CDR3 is TGTGCCACCAGCGTAAGGGGGCCAGATACGCAGTATTTT. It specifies CATSVRGPDTQYF.

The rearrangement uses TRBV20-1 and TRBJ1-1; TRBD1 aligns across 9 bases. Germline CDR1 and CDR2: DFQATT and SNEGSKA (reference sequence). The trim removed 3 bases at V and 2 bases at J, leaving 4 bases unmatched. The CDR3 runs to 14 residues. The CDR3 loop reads CSASRDRDNTEAFF. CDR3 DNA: TGCAGTGCTAGTAGGGACAGGGACAACACTGAAGCTTTCTTT.

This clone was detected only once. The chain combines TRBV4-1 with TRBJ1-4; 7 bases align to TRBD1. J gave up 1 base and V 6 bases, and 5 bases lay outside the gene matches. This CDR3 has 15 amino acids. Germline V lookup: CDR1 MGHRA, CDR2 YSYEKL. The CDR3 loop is CASSLTGVTNEKLFF. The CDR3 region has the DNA TGCGCCAGCAGTCTAACAGGGGTAACTAATGAAAAACTGTTTTTT.